Reported below is one T cell receptor beta chain. The antigen it binds to is not known. Within one base of it there is no much larger clone, and no base qualities were kept. The CDR3 measures 13 amino acids from cysteine to valine. Only the CDR3 region is kept as DNA, spanning 39 bases read in frame from base 1. CDR1 and CDR2 (GTSNPN, SVGIG) derive from the germline V gene (reference sequence). Germline trimming amounts to 2 bases on V and 6 bases on J, with 5 as the count of junction bases outside the gene matches. This specimen comes from a study of beta chain features in type 1 diabetes (dated by TCRdb to the late 2010s). Looking at the study overall: Mean age, gender distribution, total cell number and subset yield were not different between patients and healthy donors. Naive and central memory subsets were obtained from all 28 donors, but regulatory and stem cell-like memory subsets were isolated from only 8 patients and 8 healthy donors. A total of about 110 million sorted cells were examined across all samples, and the number of cells per subset was strongly correlated with RNA yield. The study compared TCRB repertoires of sorted circulating CD4+ T cell subsets between recently diagnosed type 1 diabetes patients and matched healthy donors.

All of the isolated RNA was reverse transcribed with the High Capacity cDNA Reverse Transcription Kit, so expressed TCRB transcripts were sequenced. Naive, central memory and regulatory T cell samples underwent deep immunoSEQ sequencing, averaging approximately 3.5 million total reads per sample. Sorted cells were lysed in RLT buffer and RNA was extracted with DNase-treated RNeasy Micro or Mini kits, depending on cell number. Each cell subset was processed separately to prevent cross-contamination, with patient and healthy donor samples processed together. Using the immunoSEQ multiplex PCR, TCRB sequences were amplified from cDNA into 87-bp fragments spanning the CDR3 region. The amplicons were sequenced using the Illumina HiSeq platform. On the study's bioinformatics: Synthetic template baselines were used to correct PCR bias computationally, reads within Hamming distance 2 were collapsed, and singletons that could not be merged were discarded. Reads were aligned against IMGT to assign V, D and J genes, CDR3 length and insertions or deletions at six rearrangement sites. Within each subset, clonotype counts were normalized to the number of sorted cells before true diversity and Gini coefficients were calculated with the tcR R package. The overlap coefficient, calculated on TCRB nucleotide sequences, was used to measure repertoire sharing. Out-of-frame TCRB sequences from naive cells were analyzed as a proxy for the pre-selection repertoire. The source is immuneACCESS, and TCRdb retained only in-frame sequences with V and J called. Part of the clones is not carried over; for the studies checked, unresolved V genes explain less than half of this, and the remainder is unexplained. That table gives V, J and clone size, and the DNA gave D and trimming. Across this sample there are some 410,000 clones, with around 13% seen only once. The top ten hold approximately 0.038% of the sample.

Overall study results and their limits: The naive, central memory and regulatory TCRB repertoires appeared to resemble one another more closely among patients than among healthy donors. Because cDNA was sequenced instead of genomic DNA, highly expressing activated cells could be over-represented, though the groups showed no difference in activation or CD3 levels. Fewer insertions and more nucleotide deletions at VDJ recombination sites were observed in patients with type 1 diabetes, implying thymic rearrangement abnormalities. Shorter templates might be favored by PCR, yet because patient and control samples were amplified and corrected together, any such skew would affect both groups equally. Only small numbers of individuals were included in the HLA sub-analyses, which left unresolved whether HLA type had any influence on TCRB rearrangement. In all four CD4+ subsets, TCRB CDR3 length was moderately but significantly shorter in type 1 diabetes patients.

Each donor gave one peripheral blood draw, averaging about 100 mL, which was collected into heparinised tubes. A BD FACSAria II and a panel including CD45RO, CCR7, CD25, CD127, CD95 and CD27 were used to sort naive, central memory, regulatory and stem cell-like memory CD4+ T cells. Every sorted population had a purity above 95%. Right away, PBMCs were isolated by Lymphoprep density gradient centrifugation and were stained directly, with no culture step. To minimize batch effects, samples were stained and sorted in pairs, one healthy donor with one patient per experiment. Rearrangement joined TRBV30 to TRBJ2-7; 9 bases in between match TRBD1. This receptor was taken from a young man in good health. Sequenced material: naive CD4+ T cells from blood. Per the publication, the cell subset or site label means: true naive CD4+ T cells. This receptor carries the CDR3 CAWSKGQGFEQYV. The base sequence is TGTGCCTGGAGTAAAGGACAGGGGTTCGAGCAGTACGTC.